This T cell receptor beta chain was sequenced in a study of metastatic and nonmetastatic thyroid tumors. The germline CDR1 and CDR2 sequences are MNHEY and SVGAGI. V trimming: 2 bases; J trimming: 3 bases; junction bases outside the gene matches: 8. The length of the CDR3 is 16 residues. Under the authors' procedure: Clinicopathological groups supplied CDR3 differences that were used to build a distant-metastasis classifier for papillary thyroid cancer. TCRdb re-called the PCR reads through MiXCR. TCRdb's processing, not the authors', yielded these V and J calls. The data hold some 45,000 clones, with roughly 15% observed a single time. Only a few counts were recorded for this clone. Before thyroid surgery, none of the patients had received any treatment.

V and J are TRBV6-5 and TRBJ1-2; TRBD1 agrees at 8 bases. What was sequenced was blood. This TCR came from a female donor with papillary thyroid cancer or a benign thyroid nodule (not recorded which). Some clones in this sample may be carry-over from other donors' samples. The CDR3 region is CASSYDVAGGYYGYTF. The CDR3 DNA reads TGTGCCAGCAGTTACGATGTGGCAGGGGGCTACTATGGCTACACCTTC.